The 13 T cell receptor beta chains reported below all come from one sample, sequenced in a study of T cells after posttransplantation cyclophosphamide. Using immunoSEQ multiplex PCR, the repertoire was profiled, and TCRdb retains in-frame clones only, with some absent. Altogether some 20,000 clones are present, approximately 97% being singletons, with the ten largest covering roughly 0.13%. Cells defined as naive were viable CD3+CD4+ or CD3+CD8+ and CCR7+CD45RA+CD45RO-CD95-CD27+CD28+. Source material: naive CD4+ T cells sorted from PBMCs. The receptors stem from a middle-aged man in good health, CMV-negative, and a related stem cell transplant donor.

In regard to this clone: Germline is not matched at one junction end, which may reflect a read error. The chain joins TRBV29-1 to TRBJ1-1; a possible D gene is TRBD1 (5 bases). This CDR3 has 9 residues. Germline V CDR1 and CDR2: SQVTM, ANQGSEA. CDR3 amino acids: CSVDLTGDF. The CDR3 region has the DNA TGCAGCGTTGATTTGACGGGGGACTTT.

This chain links TRBV30 with TRBJ1-3; D not resolved. This CDR3 has 16 residues. Germline assignment: CDR1 GTSNPN and CDR2 SVGIG (reference sequence). Trimming left V 3 bases short and J 0 bases short, with 15 bases between. The CDR3 coding sequence is TGTGCCTGGAGCCGCCCCTATTCCACCTCTGGAAACACCATATATTTT. Its translation is CAWSRPYSTSGNTIYF.

This clone has just one count. This chain joins TRBV2 and TRBJ1-2, with D perhaps matching TRBD1 (6 bases). CDR1 and CDR2 (germline): SNHLY, FYNNEI. Trimming took off 5 bases at V and 4 bases at J, with 14 bases between the two ends. This CDR3 is 14 amino acids long. The CDR3 DNA sequence: TGTGCCAGCAGTTGGGGGCAGGCCGGCTATGGCTACACCTTC. Translated, it gives CASSWGQAGYGYTF.

V and J are TRBV5-1 and TRBJ1-3, with a weak D call TRBD1 (5 bases). V gave up 0 bases and J gave up 4 bases, with 11 bases separating them. The length of the CDR3 is 15 residues. CDR1 is SGHRS, CDR2 YFSETQ, per germline. CDR3 DNA: TGCGCCAGCAGCTTGGCCGCAGGGCCAGGAAACACCATATATTTT. Translation: CASSLAAGPGNTIYF.

This clone has just one count. The chain is built from TRBV9 and TRBJ1-1, with a possible D match to TRBD1 (6 bases). Trimming cost V 4 bases and J 11 bases, with 21 bases left between them. Germline assignment: CDR1 SGDLS and CDR2 YYNGEE. The CDR3 is 14 amino acids. CDR3: CASSPWGQQGPAFF. CDR3 sequence (DNA): TGTGCCAGCAGCCCCTGGGGACAACAGGGCCCGGCTTTCTTT.

The rearrangement joins TRBV5-1 to TRBJ1-1; D perhaps matches TRBD1 (5 bases). Germline CDR1 and CDR2: SGHRS and YFSETQ. The V and J ends lost 0 bases and 1 base respectively, with 10 bases between them. The length of the CDR3 is 15 residues. CDR3 region: CASSLELTGNTEAFF. The CDR3, as DNA: TGCGCCAGCAGCTTGGAGCTCACAGGGAACACTGAAGCTTTCTTT.

The chain couples TRBV7-9 to TRBJ2-7; TRBD1 matches at 11 bases. The CDR3 length is 13 residues. V dropped 7 bases and J dropped 5; count of bases not matched to a gene: 4. CDR1 and CDR2 from the germline V gene are SEHNR and FQNEAQ (reference sequence). CDR3 in amino acids: CASIRTGGDEQYF. The CDR3 nucleotides are TGTGCCAGCATCCGGACAGGGGGCGACGAGCAGTACTTC.

The rearrangement links TRBV18 to TRBJ1-1; unclear D gene. The germline V gene has CDR1 KGHSH and CDR2 LQKENI. This CDR3 spans 13 amino acids. V was clipped by 2 bases and J by 4 bases, with 8 bases between them. For the CDR3, the DNA is TGTGCCAGCTCACCAATAGATGTCACTGAAGCTTTCTTT. Translation gives CASSPIDVTEAFF.

V gene TRBV6-1 combines with J gene TRBJ1-5; D ambiguous. The CDR3 totals 14 residues. Trimming took off 5 bases at V and 3 bases at J, with 11 bases between the two ends. From germline, CDR1 is MNHNS and CDR2 SASEGT. DNA of the CDR3: TGTGCCAGCAGTCTGGGAGGTCCCAATCAGCCCCAGCATTTT. Its protein is CASSLGGPNQPQHF.

V gene TRBV9 combines with J gene TRBJ1-4; D possibly corresponds to TRBD1 (6 bases). V was trimmed by 6 bases and J by 7 bases, leaving 19 bases between them. This CDR3 is built from 15 residues. Per germline, CDR1 SGDLS and CDR2 YYNGEE. CDR3 loop: CASTVDRPRVEKLFF. The CDR3 nucleotides are TGTGCCAGCACCGTCGACAGGCCGAGGGTTGAAAAACTGTTTTTT.

The chain recombines TRBV2 with TRBJ2-7; TRBD1 aligns across 7 bases. Unmatched junction bases numbered 7, after V lost 8 bases and J lost 9 bases. Germline CDR1 and CDR2: SNHLY and FYNNEI. The CDR3 extends over 11 amino acids. The chain's CDR3 is CASDEGASQYF. CDR3 sequence (DNA): TGTGCCAGCGACGAGGGGGCCTCGCAGTACTTC.

J is TRBJ2-7 and V is TRBV6-6; 9 bases fit TRBD1. Per the germline V gene, CDR1 is MNHNY and CDR2 is SVGAGI (reference sequence). V shed 2 bases, J shed 5 bases, and the junction held 4 bases outside the gene matches. The CDR3 sequence is 14 residues long. The CDR3 loop reads CASSYRTGEDEQYF. The CDR3 region has the DNA TGTGCCAGCAGTTACCGGACAGGGGAGGACGAGCAGTACTTC.

In its sample, this clone was seen once. V usage is TRBV6-6 and J usage is TRBJ2-3; 13 nucleotides agree with TRBD2. CDR3 length: 16 amino acids. V trimming: 5 bases; J trimming: 10 bases; junction bases outside the gene matches: 12. Germline CDR1 MNHNY, CDR2 SVGAGI (reference sequence). This CDR3 reads CASSPGLAGLLGSQYF. CDR3 sequence (DNA): TGTGCCAGCAGTCCGGGACTAGCGGGGTTACTCGGATCGCAGTATTTT.